This entry describes one T cell receptor beta chain. This record belongs to a study of blood T cell repertoires in COVID-19. V lost 0 bases and J 0 bases, leaving 8 bases between the germline ends. This CDR3 is 15 amino acids long. CDR1 is LGHNA and CDR2 is YSLEER in the germline V gene. The data were produced by immunoSEQ multiplex PCR, yet TCRdb's version contains in-frame clones alone and is incomplete. Among 100,000 to 150,000 clones listed, 86% were seen once. The TCR was taken from a man between 40 and 49 years old with acute or convalescent COVID-19. The specimen sequenced was peripheral blood. The rearrangement links TRBV4-3 to TRBJ1-1; D is uncertain. CDR3 in DNA: TGCGCCAGCAGCCAAGATAGCGGGCTGAACACTGAAGCTTTCTTT. Amino acids: CASSQDSGLNTEAFF.